This T cell receptor (beta chain) stems from a study of cytomegalovirus exposure and HLA in healthy donors. Amplification used 60 Vbeta primers and 13 Jbeta primers. Sequencing used immunoSEQ multiplex PCR; TCRdb keeps in-frame clones, though not all of them. The repertoire includes about 150,000 clones, roughly 84% of them detected once, and 6.4% sits in the top ten. Germline-derived CDR1 and CDR2 are KGHSH and LQKENI. Germline trimming cut 6 bases from V and 4 bases from J; bases unmatched to any gene: 1. The CDR3 is made up of 14 amino acids. Specimen: PBMCs. This clonotype originated in a man between 45 and 60 years old in good health and CMV-seropositive. This chain joins TRBV18 and TRBJ2-2; the match to TRBD1 covers 11 bases. As DNA, the CDR3 is TGTGCCAGCTCCGGGACAGGGGGCACCGGGGAGCTGTTTTTT. Its protein product is CASSGTGGTGELFF.